This T cell receptor (beta chain) was documented in a study of cytomegalovirus exposure and HLA in healthy donors. This clone has a handful of counts. Its specificity is unknown. Overall study results and limits: Later analysis associated a missense DCLRE1C variant with TCR beta V- and J-gene trimming.

PCR used 60 Vbeta primers and 13 Jbeta primers. Sequenced by immunoSEQ multiplex PCR; TCRdb stores in-frame clones only, minus some. The sample has about 76,000 clones; 78% are singletons. Sequenced: PBMCs. The TCR originated in a middle-aged woman in good health and CMV-seropositive.

The CDR3 region is CASSYSRHGNTIYF. The CDR3 DNA reads TGTGCCAGCAGTTACTCGAGACATGGAAACACCATATATTTT. V usage is TRBV6-6 and J usage is TRBJ1-3; no clear D gene. V dropped 0 bases and J dropped 3 bases, with 6 bases sitting between them. Germline CDR1 reads MNHNY; CDR2 reads SVGAGI (reference sequence). The CDR3 runs 14 residues.